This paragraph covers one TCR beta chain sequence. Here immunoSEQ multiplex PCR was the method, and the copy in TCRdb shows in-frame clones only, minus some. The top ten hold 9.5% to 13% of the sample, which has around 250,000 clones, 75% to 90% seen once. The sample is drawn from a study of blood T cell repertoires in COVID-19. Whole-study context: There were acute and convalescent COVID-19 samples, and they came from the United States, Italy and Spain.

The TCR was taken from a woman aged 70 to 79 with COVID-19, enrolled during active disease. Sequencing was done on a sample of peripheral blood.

CDR3 amino acids: CASSLALSGRGINTEAFF. In DNA form, the CDR3 reads TGTGCCAGCAGCTTAGCTCTTTCTGGACGGGGAATAAACACTGAAGCTTTCTTT. The rearrangement links TRBV7-9 to TRBJ1-1; D gene unclear. Germline V gene data show CDR1 as SEHNR and CDR2 as FQNEAQ (reference sequence). V lost 0 bases and J 2 bases, leaving 19 bases between the germline ends. The CDR3 covers 18 residues.